The entry that follows covers one T cell receptor (beta chain) sequence. A count is missing, but by frequency this clonotype is medium-sized (0.01 to 0.1%). It lacks a known antigen. For each CD8+ T cell subset, flow sorting was done in triplicate, and about 300,000 cells per subset went directly into RLT lysis buffer. To exclude memory contaminants, naive CD8+ T cells were stringently defined as CD45RO-CCR7+CD27+CD95-. Peripheral blood mononuclear cells were isolated from buffy coats using standard density gradient centrifugation. Naive CXCR3-negative and CXCR3-positive CD8+ T cells were flow-sorted using a FACSAria III. An RNeasy Mini Kit was used to extract total RNA from the sorted cells. The sample originates from a study of CXCR3-negative and CXCR3-positive naive CD8 T cells (dated by TCRdb to the late 2010s). Context from the whole study: In total, roughly 150 million TRB reads were obtained, or roughly 1.5 +/- 0.3 million reads per library. Naive subsets from five or six donors and memory cells from 3 donors were included in the TRBV-TRBJ cluster analysis. Diversity and physicochemical repertoire analyses covered 11 donors pooled from two independent experiments.

What the authors observed across the whole study: Freshly isolated PBMCs were used for most assays because CXCR3 expression went down partially after cryopreservation. Compared with CXCR3-negative naive cells, CXCR3-positive naive cells had TRB CDR3s with higher hydrophobicity (lower Kidera factor 4), lower energy, and higher strength and volume indices. Similar TRBV-TRBJ usage was shown by naive CXCR3-negative and CXCR3-positive cells from the same donor, whereas distinct patterns were shown by memory cells. Because surface CD5, which has been linked to self-reactivity in mice, was comparable between naive subsets, TCR interaction strength was also inferred from TRB CDR3 physicochemical properties. Both naive subsets had comparably high repertoire diversity, while memory CD8+ T cells had much lower repertoire diversity.

The reads were generated on a NextSeq 550. The Human TCR Profiling Kit (MiLaboratory) was used to make UMI-labeled 5' RACE TRB cDNA libraries. cDNA synthesis used the entire amount of extracted RNA, and PCR amplification then used the entire amount of cDNA produced. Libraries were prepared in parallel with an identical number of PCR cycles. From the authors' description of their analysis: About 49,000 +/- 11,000 unique UMI-labeled TRB cDNA molecules per library were extracted with MIGEC and MiXCR, with at least two reads per UMI required. On average, each library contained approximately 40,000 +/- 10,000 functional in-frame TRB CDR3 nucleotide clonotypes without stop codons. After downsampling to 5000 UMI-labeled TRB molecules per sample, diversity metrics such as normalized Shannon-Wiener and Chao1 were calculated in VDJtools. For the central five CDR3 residues, VDJtools calculated physicochemical properties weighted by clonotype size, namely interaction energy, strength, volume and Kidera factor 4. Reads reprocessed by TCRdb are summarized as one entry per CDR3 protein sequence, and DNA is absent. It is TCRdb's table, rather than the study itself, that gives the V and J calls and clone size. The table for this sample lists roughly 3,100 distinct CDR3 sequences. In total, the top ten clones hold under 2.5% of the sample.

Reading the germline V gene gives CDR1 SQVTM and CDR2 ANQGSEA. Taken from cysteine to phenylalanine, the CDR3 has 13 residues. No DNA is given. The chain is encoded by TRBV29-1 joined to TRBJ2-5; the D call of TRBD1 rests on TCRdb alone, since no DNA is present to check it. Material for sequencing was naive CXCR3- CD8+ T cells from blood. Explained via the paper, the cell subset or site label denotes: CD45RO-CCR7+CD27+CD95- naive CD8+ T cells lacking CXCR3 (TNR3-). The receptor's source is a human donor in good health. Some clones in this sample may be carry-over from other donors' samples. CDR3 region: CSVEPLDGETQYF.